The 26 T cell receptor beta chains in this list originate from one sample, sequenced in a study of graft-versus-host responses after intestinal transplantation. Some clones are missing from TCRdb's copy, which holds only in-frame ones; the method was immunoSEQ multiplex PCR. The data hold more than 7,500 clones, with over 90% observed a single time. The specimen was bone marrow, collected 521 days after intestinal transplantation. Source of these receptors: a human patient who received an intestinal transplant, so some T cells may come from the graft donor.

This clone was found once. The chain carries TRBV19 and TRBJ2-1; 12 nucleotides line up with TRBD2. J gave up 4 bases and V 5 bases, and 18 bases lay outside the gene matches. The CDR3 is 20 amino acids. In germline, CDR1 is LNHDA, CDR2 SQIVND (reference sequence). The CDR3 sequence: CASSASPFTTSGRWYNEQFF. The DNA for the CDR3 is TGTGCCAGTAGTGCCTCCCCATTCACCACTAGCGGGAGGTGGTACAATGAGCAGTTCTTC.

The chain links TRBV9 to TRBJ2-7; TRBD2 matches at 11 bases. Trimming cost V 0 bases and J 4 bases; bases outside gene matches: 6. The germline V gene encodes CDR1 SGDLS and CDR2 YYNGEE. The CDR3 sequence is 16 residues long. CDR3 residues: CASSVAPGLAVYEQYF. In DNA form, the CDR3 reads TGTGCCAGCAGCGTAGCTCCGGGACTAGCGGTATACGAGCAGTACTTC.

The genes are TRBV7-8 and TRBJ1-1; the D is unclear. The germline V gene encodes CDR1 SGHVS and CDR2 FQNEAQ. The CDR3 runs 14 residues. V shed 5 bases and J shed 3 bases, with 13 bases lying between them. DNA of the CDR3: TGTGCCAGCAGCACCATCCAAAGGCACACTGAAGCTTTCTTT. Translated: CASSTIQRHTEAFF.

Written as DNA, the CDR3 is TGTGCCAGCAGCGGCATTGACCGTTCCTACGAGCAGTACTTC. Protein sequence: CASSGIDRSYEQYF. The chain combines TRBV7-6 with TRBJ2-7; D call uncertain. Germline V lookup: CDR1 SGHVS, CDR2 FNYEAQ. The CDR3 has 14 amino acids. The ends were cut back, 5 bases at V and 1 base at J, with 12 bases in the middle.

The V call is TRBV19, the J call TRBJ1-6; maybe TRBD1 (5 bases). This CDR3 comprises 19 residues. The V and J ends lost 0 bases and 4 bases respectively, with 19 bases between them. CDR1 is LNHDA, CDR2 SQIVND, per germline (reference sequence). CDR3 sequence reads: CASSIERDATKFYNSPLHF. DNA for the CDR3: TGTGCCAGTAGTATAGAGAGGGACGCTACAAAATTTTATAATTCACCCCTCCACTTT.

V gene TRBV12-5 combines with J gene TRBJ1-2; 8 positions agree with TRBD1. CDR1 is LGHNT and CDR2 is FRNRAP in the germline V gene. J gave up 9 bases and V 0 bases, and 21 bases lay outside the gene matches. This CDR3 region has 19 residues. Written as DNA, the CDR3 is TGTGCTAGTGGTTTGGTAACGGGAGATGGGGCAGGGGGCGATATTAGCTACACCTTC. Protein: CASGLVTGDGAGGDISYTF.

This clone was seen just once. The V call is TRBV6-1, the J call TRBJ2-7; D is ambiguous. V lost 7 bases, J lost 5 bases, and 15 bases lay in between. This CDR3 spans 13 amino acids. Per the germline V gene, CDR1 is MNHNS and CDR2 is SASEGT. CDR3: CASTDGGIHEQYF. The CDR3 coding sequence is TGTGCCAGCACCGACGGTGGGATCCACGAGCAGTACTTC.

The rearrangement links TRBV15 to TRBJ2-7, with TRBD2 as a possible D gene (5 bases). The CDR3 has 15 amino acids. Germline CDR1 reads LNHNV; CDR2 reads YYDKDF (reference sequence). V was cut by 0 bases and J by 4 bases, with 13 bases left in between. CDR3 amino acids: CATSRDRTLFYEQYF. CDR3 nucleotide sequence: TGTGCCACCAGCAGAGATAGGACTCTCTTTTACGAGCAGTACTTC.

This rearrangement joins TRBV4-3 to TRBJ1-6; D gene unclear. Trimming shortened V by 5 bases and J by 5 bases, and 16 bases separated the two germline ends. This CDR3 comprises 16 residues. Germline V gene sequence: CDR1 LGHNA, CDR2 YSLEER. The CDR3 reads CASSEVPRVDNSPLHF. The CDR3, as DNA: TGCGCCAGCAGCGAAGTCCCCAGAGTGGATAATTCACCCCTCCACTTT.

The V gene is TRBV15, the J gene TRBJ1-1; D unclear. The CDR3 is 14 amino acids. V dropped 1 base and J dropped 5 bases, with 11 bases sitting between them. Germline lookup yields CDR1 LNHNV and CDR2 YYDKDF (reference sequence). The CDR3 loop reads CATSRVRERTEAFF. In DNA form, the CDR3 reads TGTGCCACCAGCAGAGTTAGGGAAAGGACTGAAGCTTTCTTT.

This chain links TRBV28 with TRBJ1-2; D not certain. The germline V gene encodes CDR1 MDHEN and CDR2 SYDVKM. The V end was cut by 5 bases, the J end by 7 bases, with 23 bases between. The CDR3 has 16 amino acids. For the CDR3, the DNA is TGTGCCAGCAGTCCGAATTCGGCTCCGCGGGAGGGTGGCTACACCTTC. The encoded protein is CASSPNSAPREGGYTF.

The V gene is TRBV6-1, the J gene TRBJ2-7, with D perhaps assigned TRBD1 or TRBD2 (5 bases each). Germline V lookup: CDR1 MNHNS, CDR2 SASEGT. This CDR3 has 16 amino acids. Trimming shortened V by 3 bases and J by 6 bases, and 21 bases separated the two germline ends. CDR3: CASSDGTDLYEGEQYF. Written as DNA, the CDR3 is TGTGCCAGCAGTGATGGGACGGACCTCTACGAGGGCGAGCAGTACTTC.

This clone was picked up one time. The gene calls are TRBV6-1 and TRBJ2-7; D might be TRBD1 (5 bases). The CDR3 sequence is 12 residues long. V was trimmed by 8 bases and J by 2 bases, leaving 10 bases between them. The germline CDR1 and CDR2 sequences are MNHNS and SASEGT. This chain's CDR3 is CASRQLAYEQYF. In DNA form, the CDR3 reads TGTGCCAGCCGACAGCTGGCCTACGAGCAGTACTTC.

CDR3 sequence reads: CASSFGNSNQPQHF. Written as DNA, the CDR3 is TGTGCCAGCAGCTTTGGAAACAGCAATCAGCCCCAGCATTTT. The rearrangement joins TRBV7-1 to TRBJ1-5; D is ambiguous. TRBV7-1 has ORF status, its function being uncertain. The CDR3 is 14 amino acids. Between the trimmed V and J ends, which lost 4 bases and 1 base, there was a span of 8 bases.

This chain uses TRBV15 with TRBJ1-2; D is ambiguous. The CDR3 runs 16 residues. The germline V gene encodes CDR1 LNHNV and CDR2 YYDKDF (reference sequence). Trimming shortened V by 0 bases and J by 2 bases, and 13 bases separated the two germline ends. The CDR3 sequence is CATSRDFGQLNYGYTF. The CDR3 nucleotides are TGTGCCACCAGCAGAGATTTTGGGCAGCTCAACTATGGCTACACCTTC.

The chain recombines TRBV29-1 with TRBJ2-1; 12 bases line up with TRBD2. This CDR3 contains 17 residues. V lost 5 bases to trimming and J lost 4 bases; unmatched junction nucleotides: 12. Germline lookup yields CDR1 SQVTM and CDR2 ANQGSEA. CDR3 sequence reads: CSVFPTSGSGNYNEQFF. CDR3 sequence (DNA): TGCAGCGTTTTCCCGACTAGCGGGAGTGGTAATTACAATGAGCAGTTCTTC.

This rearrangement joins TRBV21-1 to TRBJ2-3; the table names TRBD1, a call not compared with the DNA. TRBV21-1 corresponds to a pseudogene. This CDR3 comprises 14 residues. The CDR3 region is CASSKLGVRDTQYF. CDR3 coding DNA: TGTGCCAGCAGCAAACTAGGGGTGAGGGATACGCAGTATTTT.

CDR3 sequence (DNA): TGTGCCAGCAGTCGACAGAACTTCTATGGCTACACCTTC. Translated, it gives CASSRQNFYGYTF. The chain employs TRBV6-6 and TRBJ1-2; weak D call: TRBD1 (5 bases). The CDR3 is 13 residues long. CDR1 and CDR2 from the germline V gene are MNHNY and SVGAGI (reference sequence). Deletions cut 5 bases from V and 4 bases from J, with 11 bases between.

The V call is TRBV7-9, the J call TRBJ2-1, with 14 bases lining up with TRBD2. CDR3 length: 18 residues. V shed 4 bases and J 3 bases; nucleotides not matched to a gene: 8. Germline assignment: CDR1 SEHNR and CDR2 FQNEAQ (reference sequence). CDR3 loop: CASSSRPTSGRDYNEQFF. Here the CDR3 DNA reads TGTGCCAGCAGCTCCCGACCGACTAGCGGGAGGGACTACAATGAGCAGTTCTTC. Complete variable domain (other parts from reference TRBV7-9 and TRBJ2-1): DTGVSQNPRHKITKRGQNVTFRCDPISEHNRLYWYRQTLGQGPEFLTYFQNEAQLEKSRLLSDRFSAERPKGSFSTLEIQRTEQGDSAMYLCASSSRPTSGRDYNEQFFGPGTRLTVL.

This chain links TRBV28 with TRBJ2-3, with 7 bases fitting TRBD2. The V and J ends lost 4 bases and 0 bases, in that order; junction bases with no gene match: 16. The length of the CDR3 is 19 residues. CDR1 is MDHEN, CDR2 SYDVKM, per germline. CDR3 residues: CASSSPAGAWVESTDTQYF. The CDR3 nucleotides are TGTGCCAGCAGTTCACCGGCGGGAGCTTGGGTAGAAAGCACAGATACGCAGTATTTT.

This clone was detected once. This sequence joins TRBV11-3 and TRBJ2-1; D possibly corresponds to TRBD2 (6 bases). With 5 bases removed from V and 8 bases from J, the gap between germline ends came to 13 bases. The CDR3 length is 13 residues. Germline V gene lookup returns CDR1 SGHNT and CDR2 YENEEA. This chain's CDR3 is CASSLPGAHEQFF. The DNA for the CDR3 is TGTGCCAGCAGCCTCCCGGGAGCCCATGAGCAGTTCTTC.

J is TRBJ1-3 and V is TRBV28; 9 bases are a match to TRBD1. The CDR3 sequence is 16 residues long. Trimming removed 1 base from V and 2 bases from J; junction bases left unmatched: 3. Germline CDR1 MDHEN, CDR2 SYDVKM. CDR3 coding DNA: TGTGCCAGCAGTTTATTGGGACAGGGTGCTGGAAACACCATATATTTT. Amino acid sequence: CASSLLGQGAGNTIYF.

The gene calls are TRBV16 and TRBJ1-2; D may be TRBD1 (6 bases). CDR1 is KGHSY, CDR2 FQNENV, per germline. Trimming took 1 base from V and 1 from J, leaving 19 bases between them. The CDR3 totals 18 residues. CDR3 residues: CASSQYRTAIPFNYGYTF. The CDR3 coding sequence is TGTGCCAGCAGCCAATATCGGACAGCTATTCCCTTTAACTATGGCTACACCTTC.

The DNA for the CDR3 is TGTGCCAGCAGGAGGGGAAGCAAGCAAGAGACCCAGTACTTC. Amino acids: CASRRGSKQETQYF. The rearrangement uses TRBV6-1 and TRBJ2-5; TRBD1 or TRBD2 may be the D gene (5 bases each). Between the trimmed V and J ends, which lost 6 bases and 2 bases, there was a span of 13 bases. CDR3 length equals 14 residues. Germline CDR1 reads MNHNS; CDR2 reads SASEGT.

The rearrangement uses TRBV7-6 and TRBJ2-7, with TRBD2 as a possible D gene (6 bases). Germline V gene sequence: CDR1 SGHVS, CDR2 FNYEAQ. This CDR3 region has 16 residues. V shed 1 base and J shed 1 base, with 14 bases lying between them. The CDR3 region has the DNA TGTGCCAGCAGCTTAGGAGGGGCGGGATCTTCCTACGAGCAGTACTTC. This sequence encodes CASSLGGAGSSYEQYF.

This chain links TRBV2 with TRBJ1-1; a weak D match, TRBD1 (5 bases). Per germline, CDR1 SNHLY and CDR2 FYNNEI. This CDR3 contains 15 residues. V was clipped by 6 bases and J by 4 bases, with 18 bases between them. The CDR3 is CASSGDRVSGTEAFF. DNA for the CDR3: TGTGCCAGCAGCGGCGACAGAGTAAGTGGCACTGAAGCTTTCTTT.